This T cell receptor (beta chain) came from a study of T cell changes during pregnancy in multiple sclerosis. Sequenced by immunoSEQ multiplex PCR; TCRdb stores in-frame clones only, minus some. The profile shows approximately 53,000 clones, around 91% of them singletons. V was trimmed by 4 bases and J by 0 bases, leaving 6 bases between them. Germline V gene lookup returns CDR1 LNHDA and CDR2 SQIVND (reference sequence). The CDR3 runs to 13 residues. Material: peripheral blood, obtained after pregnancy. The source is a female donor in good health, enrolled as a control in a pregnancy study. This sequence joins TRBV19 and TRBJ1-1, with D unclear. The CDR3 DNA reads TGTGCCAGTAGTACATCCATGAACACTGAAGCTTTCTTT. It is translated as CASSTSMNTEAFF.